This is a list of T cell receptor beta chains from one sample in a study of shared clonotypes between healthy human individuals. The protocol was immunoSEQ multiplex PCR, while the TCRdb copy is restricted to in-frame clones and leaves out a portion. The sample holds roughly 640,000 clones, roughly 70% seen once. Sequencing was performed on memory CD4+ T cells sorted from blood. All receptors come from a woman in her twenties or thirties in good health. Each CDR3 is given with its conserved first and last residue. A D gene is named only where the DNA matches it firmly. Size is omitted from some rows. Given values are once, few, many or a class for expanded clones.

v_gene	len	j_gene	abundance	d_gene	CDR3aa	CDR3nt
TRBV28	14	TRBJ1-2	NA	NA	CASSAGLTNYGYTF	TGTGCCAGCAGTGCCGGGTTAACTAACTATGGCTACACCTTC
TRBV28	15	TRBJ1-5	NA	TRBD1	CASRRDRGNVGPQHF	TGTGCCAGCAGAAGGGACAGGGGTAATGTGGGGCCCCAGCATTTT
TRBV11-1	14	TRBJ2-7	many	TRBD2	CASSRQRDSYEQYF	TGTGCCAGCAGCCGCCAGCGGGACTCCTACGAGCAGTACTTC
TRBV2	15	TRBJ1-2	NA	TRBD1	CASSGDRGSNYGYTF	TGTGCCAGCAGTGGGGACAGGGGCTCTAACTATGGCTACACCTTC
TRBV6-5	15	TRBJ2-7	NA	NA	CASSYRGSGVYEQYF	TGTGCCAGCAGTTACAGGGGTTCAGGAGTCTACGAGCAGTACTTC
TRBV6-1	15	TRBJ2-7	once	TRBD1	CASSEMDRAAYEQYF	TGTGCCAGCAGTGAAATGGACAGGGCCGCCTACGAGCAGTACTTC
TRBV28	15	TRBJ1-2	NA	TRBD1	CASSEMQGAGYGYTF	TGTGCCAGCAGTGAAATGCAGGGGGCCGGCTATGGCTACACCTTC
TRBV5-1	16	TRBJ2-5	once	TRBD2	CASSRDRTSDQETQYF	TGCGCCAGCAGCCGCGATCGCACTAGCGACCAAGAGACCCAGTACTTC
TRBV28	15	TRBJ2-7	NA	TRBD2	CASRRLAGGRYEQYF	TGTGCCAGCAGAAGATTAGCGGGAGGGCGGTACGAGCAGTACTTC
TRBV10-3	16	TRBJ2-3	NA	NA	CAISESKGGLGDTQYF	TGTGCCATCAGTGAGTCGAAGGGTGGACTTGGAGATACGCAGTATTTT
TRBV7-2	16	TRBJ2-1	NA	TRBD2	CASSIQWSSGHNEQFF	TGTGCCAGCAGCATCCAGTGGTCTAGCGGTCACAATGAGCAGTTCTTC
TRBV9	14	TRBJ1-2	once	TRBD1	CASSPGTGMNGYTF	TGTGCCAGCAGCCCAGGGACAGGGATGAATGGCTACACCTTC
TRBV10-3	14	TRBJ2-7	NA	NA	CAISDGGNNYEQYF	TGTGCCATCAGTGATGGCGGCAATAACTACGAGCAGTACTTC
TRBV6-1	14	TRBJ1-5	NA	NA	CASSEFPGEQPQHF	TGTGCCAGCAGTGAATTTCCCGGAGAGCAGCCCCAGCATTTT
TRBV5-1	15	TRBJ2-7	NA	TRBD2	CASSPLAGGPYEQYF	TGCGCCAGCAGCCCCTTAGCGGGAGGGCCTTACGAGCAGTACTTC
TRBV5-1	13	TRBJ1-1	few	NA	CASSRAPNTEAFF	TGCGCCAGCAGTAGGGCTCCGAACACTGAAGCTTTCTTT
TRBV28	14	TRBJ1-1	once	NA	CASSIQGMNTEAFF	TGTGCCAGCAGTATACAGGGAATGAACACTGAAGCTTTCTTT
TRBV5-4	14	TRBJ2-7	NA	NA	CASSLEAGAYEQYF	TGTGCCAGCAGCTTGGAGGCTGGGGCCTACGAGCAGTACTTC
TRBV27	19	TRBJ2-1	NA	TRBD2	CASSLSKTSGTPRRNEQFF	TGTGCCAGCAGTTTATCGAAGACTAGCGGGACCCCTCGGAGGAATGAGCAGTTCTTC
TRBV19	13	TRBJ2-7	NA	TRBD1	CARGGGQGLEQYF	TGTGCCAGAGGGGGCGGACAGGGGCTCGAGCAGTACTTC
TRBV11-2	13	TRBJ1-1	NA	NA	CASSFQSGTEAFF	TGTGCCAGCAGCTTCCAGTCGGGGACTGAAGCTTTCTTT
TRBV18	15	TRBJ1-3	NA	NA	CASSPLTGSGNTIYF	TGTGCCAGCTCACCTCTCACGGGCTCTGGAAACACCATATATTTT
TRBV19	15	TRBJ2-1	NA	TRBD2	CATRPGLAGEGEQFF	TGTGCCACCCGCCCCGGACTAGCGGGAGAGGGTGAGCAGTTCTTC
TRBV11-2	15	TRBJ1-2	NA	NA	CASSLDNRRNYGYTF	TGTGCCAGCAGCTTAGATAATCGGAGAAACTATGGCTACACCTTC
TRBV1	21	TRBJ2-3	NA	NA	CTSSMTSGPKGAQSGTDTQYF	TGCACCAGCAGTATGACTAGCGGGCCCAAGGGGGCCCAATCTGGCACAGATACGCAGTATTTT
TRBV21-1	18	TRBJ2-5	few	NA	CASSPRWSSGRAGETQYF	TGTGCCAGCAGCCCCCGCTGGTCGAGCGGGAGGGCCGGGGAGACCCAGTACTTC
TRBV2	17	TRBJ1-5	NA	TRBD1	CASSHRFAGGSYQPQHF	TGTGCCAGCAGCCACCGCTTTGCAGGGGGGTCCTATCAGCCCCAGCATTTT
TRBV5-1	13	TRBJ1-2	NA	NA	CASSLGTDYGYTF	TGCGCCAGCAGCTTGGGGACTGACTATGGCTACACCTTC
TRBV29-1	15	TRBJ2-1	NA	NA	CSVEGPGVGFDEQFF	TGCAGCGTTGAAGGGCCAGGGGTGGGTTTCGATGAGCAGTTCTTC
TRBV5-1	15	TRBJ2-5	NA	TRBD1	CASSSGQGARETQYF	TGCGCCAGCAGCTCCGGACAGGGGGCGCGGGAGACCCAGTACTTC
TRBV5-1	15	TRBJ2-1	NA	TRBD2	CASSLSLAGVAEQFF	TGCGCCAGCAGCTTAAGTCTAGCGGGAGTTGCGGAGCAGTTCTTC
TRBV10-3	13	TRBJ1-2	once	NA	CAISVEGLYGYTF	TGTGCCATCAGTGTTGAGGGCCTCTATGGCTACACCTTC